This TCR beta chain stems from a study of memory B cells and T cells in multiple sclerosis (dated by TCRdb to the late 2010s). The study in broad terms: The study compared the TCR beta repertoires of autoproliferating peripheral T cells with those of brain lesion-infiltrating T cells in multiple sclerosis patients. Two multiple sclerosis patients were included in the TCR sequencing because brain lesions obtained at autopsy or brain-infiltrating cells obtained from biopsy were available for them. What the authors observed across the whole study: Because clone-set sizes differed between compartments, counts of shared clonotypes were influenced and normalization was required.

The CDR3 measures 12 amino acids from cysteine to phenylalanine. Only the CDR3 DNA is retained, 36 bases long and in frame from the first base. Trimming at the junction amounts to 3 bases on V and 5 bases on J, and the germline ends lie 7 bases apart. Taken from the germline V gene, the CDR1 and CDR2 loops are MDHEN and SYDVKM. Autoproliferating (CFSEdim) and non-proliferating (CFSEhi) T cell fractions were sequenced separately after stimulus-free culture of CFSE-labeled PBMCs. In total, over 4.5x10^7 CFSE-labeled PBMCs were cultured without stimulus for six to eight days, after which replicate wells were pooled. PBMCs were labeled with approximately 0.5 uM CFSE and cultured without exogenous stimuli in serum-free AIM-V medium. PBMCs were isolated by Ficoll density gradient centrifugation and cryopreserved before use. Live 7-AAD-negative cells were sorted on a FACSAria III, washed with PBS, and frozen at -80 degrees C as dry pellets.

The immunoSEQ Platform was used to amplify TCRbeta CDR3 regions from extracted genomic DNA. The immunoSEQ assay used multiplex PCR together with high-throughput sequencing and a bioinformatics pipeline from the vendor. The authors processed their data as follows. After discarding non-productive sequences and any CDR3s under 4 amino acids in length, clonotype frequencies were recalculated for each sample. In immunoSEQ Analyzer 2.0, a clonotype counted as shared when the CDR3 amino acid, V gene and J gene sequences were identical. Repertoire overlap was normalized by dividing shared clonotype counts by the product of both clone-set sizes, scaled by 1000 into arbitrary units. TCRdb obtained this table from immuneACCESS and retained in-frame rearrangements with V and J assigned. These tables miss some clones; where compared with another copy, unresolved V genes account for less than half of the shortfall, and the remainder is unexplained. V and J calls plus clone size are reproduced from that table; the DNA served to infer D and trimming. In all, the sample holds 40,000 to 50,000 clones, and about 80% of those were seen once. The ten largest clones take up 0.9% to 1.3% of the sample.

This clone was seen once. Its cognate antigen has yet to be identified. Qualities for individual bases were not recorded, and no much larger clone is one base off. The chain couples TRBV28 to TRBJ1-1; a tentative D call is TRBD1 (5 bases match). Input material: PBMCs from blood kept in culture. The clonotype originates from a human donor with multiple sclerosis. The bases are TGTGCCAGCAGTTTCCGGACAACTGAAGCTTTCTTT. The resulting protein is CASSFRTTEAFF.